This passage covers 2 T cell receptor beta chains from one sample sequenced in a study of beta chain features in type 1 diabetes. Study conclusions and caveats: TCRB CDR3s from Type 1 diabetes patients were moderately but significantly shorter in all four CD4+ subsets.

TCRB transcripts that were expressed got sequenced, as all of the isolated RNA had been reverse transcribed. Here immunoSEQ multiplex PCR was the method, and the copy in TCRdb shows in-frame clones only, minus some. The sample records 680,000 or so clones, roughly an eighth being singletons. Their antigens remain unidentified. The sequenced material came from naive CD4+ T cells from blood. These receptors were taken from a man younger than 35 with type 1 diabetes.

This chain connects TRBV15 to TRBJ2-2, with 7 bases matching TRBD1. After removal of 3 bases from V and 0 bases from J, the junction contained 1 base not matched to a gene. The germline CDR1 and CDR2 sequences are LNHNV and YYDKDF (reference sequence). There are 15 residues in the CDR3. The CDR3 spells CATSRDRTNTGELFF. The CDR3 DNA sequence: TGTGCCACCAGCAGGGACAGGACGAACACCGGGGAGCTGTTTTTT.

The rearrangement uses TRBV2 and TRBJ1-2, with TRBD1 matching over 9 bases. CDR1 SNHLY and CDR2 FYNNEI come from the germline V gene. This CDR3 has 13 residues. Germline trimming cut 6 bases from V and 5 bases from J; bases unmatched to any gene: 4. The CDR3 sequence is CASRGTGPYGYTF. CDR3 nucleotides: TGTGCCAGCAGGGGGACAGGGCCATATGGCTACACCTTC.